This T cell receptor beta chain was documented in a study of cytomegalovirus exposure and HLA in healthy donors. Study-level results: Across HLA loci, a later analysis found differing TCR association rates, with DRB1 most and HLA-C fewest.

With regard to this clone: Its matching antigen is unknown.

Amplification used 60 Vbeta primers and 13 Jbeta primers. Profiled with immunoSEQ multiplex PCR; TCRdb holds only in-frame clones, not every one. The sample has more than 200,000 clones; about 80% are singletons. CDR3 length equals 15 residues. With 3 bases removed from V and 0 bases from J, the gap between germline ends came to 11 bases. CDR1 is LGHNA and CDR2 is YSLEER in the germline V gene. Sequences were obtained from PBMCs. The rearrangement links TRBV4-3 to TRBJ1-2; D ambiguous. This receptor was obtained from a male donor in good health and CMV-seronegative. The DNA for the CDR3 is TGCGCCAGCAGCCATACAAGAACAGCTAACTATGGCTACACCTTC. This codes for CASSHTRTANYGYTF.